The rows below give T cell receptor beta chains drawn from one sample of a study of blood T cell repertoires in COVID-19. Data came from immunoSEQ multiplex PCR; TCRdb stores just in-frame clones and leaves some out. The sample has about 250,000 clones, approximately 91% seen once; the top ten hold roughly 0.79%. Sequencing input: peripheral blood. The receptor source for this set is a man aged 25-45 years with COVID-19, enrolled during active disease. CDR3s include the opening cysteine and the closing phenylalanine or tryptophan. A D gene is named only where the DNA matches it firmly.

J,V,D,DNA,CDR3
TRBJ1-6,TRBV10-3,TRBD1,TGTGCCATCAGTAAACAGGGGCCGGATTCACCCCTCCACTTT,CAISKQGPDSPLHF
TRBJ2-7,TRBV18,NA,TGTGCCAGCTCAGTCACTAGCTCCTACGAGCAGTACTTC,CASSVTSSYEQYF
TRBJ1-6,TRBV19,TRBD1,TGTGCCAGTAGAGAGACAGGGACCGCAAGAGGGAATTCACCCCTCCACTTT,CASRETGTARGNSPLHF
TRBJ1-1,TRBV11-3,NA,TGTGCCAGCAGTGAGACAGTCAACACTGAAGCTTTCTTT,CASSETVNTEAFF
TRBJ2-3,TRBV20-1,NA,TGCAGTGCTGGCAAAGCAGATACGCAGTATTTT,CSAGKADTQYF
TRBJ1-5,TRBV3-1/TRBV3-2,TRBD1,TGTGCCAGCGGTTACGCAGGGGGCCAGCCCCAGCATTTT,CASGYAGGQPQHF
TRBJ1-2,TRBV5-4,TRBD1,TGTGCCAGCAGCAAGGGACAGGACTATGGCTACACCTTC,CASSKGQDYGYTF
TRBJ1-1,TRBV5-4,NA,TGTGCCAGCAGCCCAGGACAGCTGGGCGCGACCACTGAAGCTTTCTTT,CASSPGQLGATTEAFF
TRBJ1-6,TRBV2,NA,TGTGCCAGCATTCGGGGGGCGAATTCACCCCTCCACTTT,CASIRGANSPLHF
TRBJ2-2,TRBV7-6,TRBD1,TGTGCCAGCAGCCTACGACAGGGGGGCACCGGGGAGCTGTTTTTT,CASSLRQGGTGELFF
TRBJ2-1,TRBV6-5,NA,TGTGCCAGCCTAACAGGGAATCGATACAATGAGCAGTTCTTC,CASLTGNRYNEQFF